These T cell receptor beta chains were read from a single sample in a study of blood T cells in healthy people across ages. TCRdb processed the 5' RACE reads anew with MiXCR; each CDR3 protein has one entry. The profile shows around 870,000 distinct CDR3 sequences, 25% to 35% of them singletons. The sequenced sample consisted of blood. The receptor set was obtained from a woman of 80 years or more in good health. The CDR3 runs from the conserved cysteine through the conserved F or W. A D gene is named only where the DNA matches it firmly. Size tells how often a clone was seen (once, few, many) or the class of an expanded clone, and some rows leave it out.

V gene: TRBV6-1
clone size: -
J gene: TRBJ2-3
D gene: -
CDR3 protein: CASKALPGTDTQYF
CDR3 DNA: TGTGCCAGCAAGGCTCTCCCGGGCACAGATACGCAGTATTTT

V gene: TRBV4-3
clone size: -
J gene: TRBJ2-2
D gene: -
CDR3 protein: CASNQVLANTGELFF
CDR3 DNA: TGCGCCAGCAACCAAGTCCTAGCGAACACCGGGGAGCTGTTTTTT

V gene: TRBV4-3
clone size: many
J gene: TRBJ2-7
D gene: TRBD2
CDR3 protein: CASSHRTSGFSSYEQYF
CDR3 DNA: TGCGCCAGCAGCCACCGGACTAGCGGGTTCAGCTCCTACGAGCAGTACTTC

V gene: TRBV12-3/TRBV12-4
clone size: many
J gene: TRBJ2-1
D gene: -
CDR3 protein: CASSLQGRDPGQFF
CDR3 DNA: TGTGCCAGCAGTTTACAAGGCCGGGACCCCGGGCAGTTCTTC

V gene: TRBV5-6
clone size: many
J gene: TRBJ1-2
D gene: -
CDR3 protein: CASSFDRSNYGYTF
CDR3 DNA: TGTGCCAGCAGCTTTGACAGGAGCAACTATGGCTACACCTTC

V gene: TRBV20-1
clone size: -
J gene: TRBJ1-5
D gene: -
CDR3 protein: CSALSDSNQPQHF
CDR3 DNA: TGCAGTGCTCTCTCAGATAGCAATCAGCCCCAGCATTTT

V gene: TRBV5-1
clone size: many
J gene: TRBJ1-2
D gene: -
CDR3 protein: CASSPDGVARGYTF
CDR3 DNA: TGCGCCAGCAGCCCGGACGGCGTGGCTAGGGGCTACACCTTC

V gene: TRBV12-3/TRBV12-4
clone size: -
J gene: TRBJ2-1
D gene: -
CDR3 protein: CASSPGAGQGKYNEQFF
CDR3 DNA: TGTGCCAGCAGCCCGGGGGCAGGCCAGGGGAAGTACAATGAGCAGTTCTTC

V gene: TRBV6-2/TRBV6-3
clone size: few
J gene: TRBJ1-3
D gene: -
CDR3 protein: CASSYSRRDNTIYF
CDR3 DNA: TGTGCCAGCAGTTACTCACGGCGGGACAACACCATATATTTT

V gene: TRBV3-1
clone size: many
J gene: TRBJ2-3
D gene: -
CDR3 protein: CASSQGSGGTDTQYF
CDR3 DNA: TGTGCCAGCAGCCAAGGATCCGGGGGCACAGATACGCAGTATTTT

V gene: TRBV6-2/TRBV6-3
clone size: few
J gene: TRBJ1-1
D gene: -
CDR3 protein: CASTRLTSASEAFF
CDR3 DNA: TGTGCCAGCACCCGCCTCACGTCGGCGAGTGAAGCTTTCTTT

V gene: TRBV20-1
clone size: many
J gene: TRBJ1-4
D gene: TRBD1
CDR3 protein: CSAPRTGVEKLFF
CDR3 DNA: TGCAGTGCCCCCCGGACAGGGGTTGAAAAACTGTTTTTT

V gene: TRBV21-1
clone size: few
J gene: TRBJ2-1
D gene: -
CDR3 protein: CASSKGHGTSEYNEQFF
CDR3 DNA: TGTGCCAGCAGCAAAGGTCATGGGACTAGCGAGTACAATGAGCAGTTCTTC

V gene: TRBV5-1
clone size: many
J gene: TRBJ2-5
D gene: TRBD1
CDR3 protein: CASSTDRGRVETQYF
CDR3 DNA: TGCGCCAGCAGCACCGACAGGGGGCGAGTGGAGACCCAGTACTTC

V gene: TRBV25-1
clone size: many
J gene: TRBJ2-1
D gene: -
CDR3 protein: CASSRELNYNEQFF
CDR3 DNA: TGTGCCAGCAGTAGGGAATTAAATTACAATGAGCAGTTCTTC

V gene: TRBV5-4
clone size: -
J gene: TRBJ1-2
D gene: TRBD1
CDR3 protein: CVSSTRDRANYGYTF
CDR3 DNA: TGTGTCAGCAGCACGAGGGACAGGGCGAACTATGGCTACACCTTC

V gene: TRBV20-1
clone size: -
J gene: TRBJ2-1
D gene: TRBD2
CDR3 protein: CSASGLAGGVARYNEQFF
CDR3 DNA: TGCAGTGCCTCCGGACTAGCGGGAGGGGTGGCCCGGTACAATGAGCAGTTCTTC

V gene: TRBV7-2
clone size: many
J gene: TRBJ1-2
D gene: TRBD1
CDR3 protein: CASSSSGQVNYGYTF
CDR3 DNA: TGTGCCAGCAGCTCGTCCGGACAGGTGAACTATGGCTACACCTTC

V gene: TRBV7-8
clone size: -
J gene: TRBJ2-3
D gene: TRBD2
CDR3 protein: CASSWERGADTQYF
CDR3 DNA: TGTGCCAGCAGCTGGGAGCGGGGGGCGGATACGCAGTATTTT

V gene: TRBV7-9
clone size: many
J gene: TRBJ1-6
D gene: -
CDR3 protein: CASSRTTGVNSPLHF
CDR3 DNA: TGTGCCAGCAGCCGGACGACAGGTGTTAATTCACCCCTCCACTTT

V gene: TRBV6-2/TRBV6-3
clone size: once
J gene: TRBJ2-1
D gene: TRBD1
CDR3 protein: CASRYQGARYNEQFF
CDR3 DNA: TGTGCCAGCAGATACCAGGGGGCGCGCTACAATGAGCAGTTCTTC

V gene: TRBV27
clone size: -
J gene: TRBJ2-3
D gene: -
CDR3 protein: CASSSPPLAKGGDTQYF
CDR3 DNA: TGTGCCAGCAGTTCCCCTCCCCTAGCAAAGGGCGGAGATACGCAGTATTTT